This TCR beta chain was obtained from a study of blood T cell repertoires in COVID-19. In the study overall: Researchers got acute and convalescent COVID-19 samples from the United States, Italy and Spain.

Germline lookup yields CDR1 SGHNT and CDR2 YYREEE (reference sequence). The CDR3 is made up of 15 amino acids. The trim removed 4 bases at V and 6 bases at J, leaving 13 bases unmatched. Produced via immunoSEQ multiplex PCR; TCRdb's table is partial and in-frame only. The table includes a few hundred thousand clones, roughly four fifths detected once. This TCR came from a man in his thirties or forties who had recovered from COVID-19. The rearrangement joins TRBV5-4 to TRBJ2-7, with 7 bases lining up with TRBD2. The material sequenced was peripheral blood. CDR3 loop: CASSTGSRGGLEQYF. DNA of the CDR3: TGTGCCAGCAGCACCGGGAGTCGCGGGGGACTCGAGCAGTACTTC.